Listed below are T cell receptor beta chains from one sample, sequenced in a study of metastatic and nonmetastatic thyroid tumors. Via MiXCR, TCRdb re-called the PCR reads. The sample lists roughly 6,900 clones, under 35% occurring once. Sequences were obtained from adjacent normal tissue. The receptors were sampled from a male donor with papillary thyroid cancer or a benign thyroid nodule (not recorded which). Some clones in this sample may be carry-over from other donors' samples. The CDR3 runs from the conserved cysteine through the conserved F or W. A D gene is named only where the DNA matches it firmly. Rows may omit the clone size; those that give it use once, few, many or a size class.

v_gene	d_gene	j_gene	abundance	CDR3nt	CDR3aa
TRBV19	NA	TRBJ1-5	medium-sized	TGTGCCAGTAGTATAGGGTGGGGGTGGGAGCCCCAGCATTTT	CASSIGWGWEPQHF
TRBV7-2	NA	TRBJ2-1	many	TGTGCCAGCAGCTTAGTTGGACAGCTCAGCTCCTACAATGAGCAGTTCTTC	CASSLVGQLSSYNEQFF
TRBV6-2/TRBV6-3	TRBD2	TRBJ2-3	NA	TGTGCCAGCAGTTACGTAGCGGGGGTCCGGGGTGATACGCAGTATTTT	CASSYVAGVRGDTQYF
TRBV12-3/TRBV12-4	NA	TRBJ2-7	NA	TGTGCCAGCAGGGGGGATTTCTACGAGCAGTACTTC	CASRGDFYEQYF
TRBV27	TRBD1	TRBJ2-7	NA	TGTGCCAGCAGTCGGAGGACAGGCTCATACGAGCAGTACTTC	CASSRRTGSYEQYF
TRBV6-1	TRBD1	TRBJ1-5	NA	TGTGCCAGCAGTGGGACAGGGGGCAATCAGCCCCAGCATTTT	CASSGTGGNQPQHF
TRBV20-1	NA	TRBJ1-2	NA	TGCAGTGCAAGAGATCGTGCAGTGGGTAGCTATGGCTACACCTTC	CSARDRAVGSYGYTF
TRBV20-1	TRBD2	TRBJ2-1	NA	TGCAGTGCTACCGGGACTAGAAGCAATGAGCAGTTCTTC	CSATGTRSNEQFF
TRBV5-1	TRBD1	TRBJ1-2	NA	TGCGCCAGCAGCTTCGACAGGGGGGATGGCTACACCTTC	CASSFDRGDGYTF
TRBV6-2/TRBV6-3	NA	TRBJ2-1	few	TGTGCCAGCAGGAGGGCGGATGAGGGGCCACGGAATGAGCAGTTCTTC	CASRRADEGPRNEQFF
TRBV12-3/TRBV12-4	NA	TRBJ1-2	NA	TGTGCCAGCAGTTCCTCTGCGGATGGCTACACCTTC	CASSSSADGYTF
TRBV20-1	TRBD2	TRBJ2-1	medium-sized	TGCAGTGCTAGAGTACCTAGCGGGAGAGGTGAGCAGTTCTTC	CSARVPSGRGEQFF
TRBV24-1	NA	TRBJ2-5	NA	TGTGCCACCAGTGATTTAGTTGGGGCGGCGGACGCAGAGACCCAGTACTTC	CATSDLVGAADAETQYF
TRBV6-1	NA	TRBJ1-1	NA	TGTGCCAGCAGTGAATATAGGGGTGGCACTGAAGCTTTCTTT	CASSEYRGGTEAFF
TRBV7-2	NA	TRBJ1-3	few	TGTGCCAGCAGCTTAGCGACGGCGACCTTCTCTGGAAACACCATATATTTT	CASSLATATFSGNTIYF
TRBV28	TRBD2	TRBJ2-7	NA	TGTGCCAGAAGTTCCCCGACTAGCGGCGGTTGTGAGCAGTCCTTC	CARSSPTSGGCEQSF
TRBV2	NA	TRBJ2-7	few	TGTGCCAGCAACGGGGACCGAACTACGCAGCAGTACTTC	CASNGDRTTQQYF
TRBV5-5	TRBD2	TRBJ2-5	medium-sized	TGTGCCAGCAAGACGGGGGGACTCGCAGAGACCCAGTACTTC	CASKTGGLAETQYF
TRBV28	NA	TRBJ2-2	NA	TGTGCCAGCAGCCGGGAAGACTGGCCAGACACCGGGGAGCTGTTTTTT	CASSREDWPDTGELFF